These 29 T cell receptor beta chains were all obtained from the same sample, sequenced in a study of blood T cell repertoires in COVID-19. Profiling relied on immunoSEQ multiplex PCR, and the TCRdb table lists in-frame clones only, not all of them. This table holds approximately 74,000 clones, around nine tenths found once. Sequenced: peripheral blood. These receptors were obtained from a woman aged 60-75 years with acute or convalescent COVID-19.

The table lists this clone with a count of one. CDR3: CASSVAGGHNEQFF. As DNA, the CDR3 is TGTGCCAGCTCAGTAGCGGGGGGGCACAATGAGCAGTTCTTC. The rearrangement links TRBV18 to TRBJ2-1, with 11 bases lining up with TRBD2. The CDR3 extends over 14 amino acids. Germline CDR1 and CDR2: KGHSH and LQKENI. V lost 5 bases, J lost 5 bases, and 2 bases stayed unmatched.

V and J are TRBV5-4 and TRBJ2-1; no clear D gene. Trimming stripped 3 bases from V and 10 bases from J, with 14 bases between. Germline CDR1 is SGHNT and CDR2 is YYREEE (reference sequence). The CDR3 is made up of 13 amino acids. The CDR3 region is CASSSYTTAEQFF. The CDR3 DNA reads as TGTGCCAGCAGCTCTTACACTACCGCGGAGCAGTTCTTC.

This clone has only one observation. The V call is TRBV19, the J call TRBJ1-4; D call uncertain. The germline CDR1 and CDR2 sequences are LNHDA and SQIVND (reference sequence). The V and J ends lost 7 bases and 8 bases respectively, with 14 bases between them. The CDR3 is 13 amino acids. CDR3 in amino acids: CASTQNTQEKLFF. DNA of the CDR3: TGTGCCAGTACTCAAAATACCCAGGAAAAACTGTTTTTT.

The chain carries TRBV7-2 and TRBJ1-2, with D uncertain. V was cut by 4 bases and J by 14 bases, with 20 bases left in between. This CDR3 contains 13 residues. The germline CDR1 and CDR2 sequences are SGHTA and FQGNSA. The CDR3, as DNA: TGTGCCAGCAGCTCGTCAGGTGCAGATAAGAGAACCTTC. Residues: CASSSSGADKRTF.

This rearrangement joins TRBV7-2 to TRBJ2-7, with 11 nucleotides matching TRBD2. The V gene's germline CDR1 is SGHTA and CDR2 FQGNSA. Germline trimming cut 5 bases from V and 4 bases from J; bases unmatched to any gene: 10. The CDR3 contains 16 residues. This CDR3 is CASSRGLAGVSYEQYF. CDR3 sequence (DNA): TGTGCCAGCAGCAGAGGACTAGCGGGTGTGTCGTACGAGCAGTACTTC.

The chain has TRBV2 and TRBJ2-5; 11 bases are a match to TRBD2. CDR1 is SNHLY, CDR2 FYNNEI, per germline. The CDR3 covers 14 residues. V gave up 3 bases and J gave up 5 bases; unmatched junction bases: 2. CDR3 in DNA: TGTGCCAGCAGTGATCCTAGCGGGGGGGAGACCCAGTACTTC. It specifies CASSDPSGGETQYF.

The V and J genes are TRBV4-3 and TRBJ2-1; the match to TRBD1 covers 11 bases. This CDR3 spans 16 amino acids. Germline-derived CDR1 and CDR2 are LGHNA and YSLEER. Losses at the gene ends were 1 base for V and 5 bases for J; bases not matched to a gene: 4. The CDR3 DNA is TGCGCCAGCAGCCAAGGCCGGACAGGGGGCCACAATGAGCAGTTCTTC. Its protein is CASSQGRTGGHNEQFF.

CDR3 amino acids: CASSQGGGSNQPQHF. CDR3 nucleotide sequence: TGTGCCAGCAGCCAAGGAGGGGGCAGCAATCAGCCCCAGCATTTT. This chain uses TRBV14 with TRBJ1-5, with TRBD1 matching over 7 bases. Germline CDR1 SGHDN, CDR2 FVKESK. Trimming cost V 1 base and J 1 base; bases outside gene matches: 1. The CDR3 is made up of 15 amino acids.

This clone occurred once. The chain joins TRBV5-4 to TRBJ2-5; 9 bases map to TRBD2. The CDR3 is 17 amino acids. Trimming at V came to 0 bases and at J to 1 base, leaving 7 bases not matched to a gene. Germline values: CDR1 SGHNT, CDR2 YYREEE (reference sequence). The CDR3 here is CASSLGAGREGQETQYF. The CDR3 DNA is TGTGCCAGCAGCTTGGGGGCAGGGCGGGAGGGCCAAGAGACCCAGTACTTC.

The rearrangement links TRBV19 to TRBJ1-6, with 8 bases that match TRBD1. This CDR3 has 16 amino acids. The trim removed 3 bases at V and 5 bases at J, leaving 6 bases unmatched. Looked up from germline, CDR1 is LNHDA and CDR2 is SQIVND (reference sequence). The CDR3 DNA is TGTGCCAGTAGTATTCAACCGGGACAGGATAATTCACCCCTCCACTTT. Amino acid sequence: CASSIQPGQDNSPLHF.

DNA of the CDR3: TGTGCCAGCAGCGTAGCGGACAGGGAGGGACTAGCGGAAGATACGCAGTATTTT. Translated, it gives CASSVADREGLAEDTQYF. The chain uses TRBV9 and TRBJ2-3; TRBD2 matches at 11 bases. Trimming removed 0 bases from V and 5 bases from J; junction bases left unmatched: 11. This CDR3 is built from 18 residues. Germline lookup yields CDR1 SGDLS and CDR2 YYNGEE.

V gene TRBV19 combines with J gene TRBJ2-7; D might be TRBD2 (5 bases). Trimming removed 6 bases at V and 4 bases at J, with 19 bases between. The germline CDR1 and CDR2 sequences are LNHDA and SQIVND (reference sequence). The length of the CDR3 is 15 residues. The CDR3 DNA reads as TGTGCCAGTAGATCAACTAGGACCGGAAATTACGAGCAGTACTTC. Encoded protein: CASRSTRTGNYEQYF.

The V call is TRBV7-8, the J call TRBJ2-1; 9 bases are shared with TRBD2. This CDR3 has 16 residues. The germline CDR1 and CDR2 sequences are SGHVS and FQNEAQ. Trimming cost V 2 bases and J 5 bases; bases outside gene matches: 7. The CDR3 spells CASSLFGTSTDNEQFF. CDR3 DNA sequence: TGTGCCAGCAGCTTATTTGGGACTAGCACCGACAATGAGCAGTTCTTC.

The chain recombines TRBV4-1 with TRBJ2-1, with TRBD2 as a possible D gene (7 bases). The CDR3 is 15 amino acids. Germline loops: CDR1 MGHRA, CDR2 YSYEKL. The ends were cut back, 0 bases at V and 9 bases at J, with 15 bases in the middle. CDR3 amino acids: CASSQDRGRGAEQFF. The CDR3 region has the DNA TGCGCCAGCAGCCAAGATCGGGGTCGGGGGGCTGAGCAGTTCTTC.

The gene calls are TRBV14 and TRBJ2-3; TRBD2 is a possible D gene (6 bases). CDR1 is SGHDN, CDR2 FVKESK, per germline. V was shortened by 3 bases and J by 2 bases, with 18 bases between the two germline ends. The CDR3 runs to 17 residues. The CDR3 region has the DNA TGTGCCAGCAGCCAGGGGACGGGGACTCGTTCCACAGATACGCAGTATTTT. Protein: CASSQGTGTRSTDTQYF.

The chain recombines TRBV9 with TRBJ1-2; D gene unclear. This CDR3 is 17 amino acids long. V was trimmed by 0 bases and J by 2 bases, leaving 17 bases between them. The V gene's germline CDR1 is SGDLS and CDR2 YYNGEE. This chain's CDR3 is CASSVVVRRNPNYGYTF. The CDR3 coding sequence is TGTGCCAGCAGCGTAGTAGTGCGGAGGAATCCGAACTATGGCTACACCTTC.

The chain links TRBV3-1 (or the pseudogene TRBV3-2) to TRBJ2-3, with D tentatively TRBD2 (5 bases). This CDR3 contains 18 residues. In germline, CDR1 is LGHDT, CDR2 YNNKEL (reference sequence). V lost 0 bases to trimming and J lost 1 base, with 17 bases between them. In nucleotides, the CDR3 is TGTGCCAGCAGCCAAGATGGAGTGAGGGCGGCACGCACAGATACGCAGTATTTT. It is translated as CASSQDGVRAARTDTQYF.

The genes are TRBV6-2 or TRBV6-3 and TRBJ2-2; D not resolved. Trimming pared 2 bases from V and 0 bases from J, leaving 16 bases between. Per germline, CDR1 MNHEY and CDR2 SVGEGT. The CDR3 spans 18 residues. The CDR3 sequence: CASSYPSKTLSNTGELFF. The CDR3 DNA reads TGTGCCAGCAGTTACCCCAGCAAGACTCTCTCGAACACCGGGGAGCTGTTTTTT.

This clone is medium-sized in the sample. V gene TRBV3-1 (or the pseudogene TRBV3-2) combines with J gene TRBJ2-7; tentatively, D is TRBD1 (6 bases). Trimming removed 4 bases from V and 2 bases from J, with 12 bases in between. This CDR3 is 14 amino acids long. Germline CDR1 and CDR2: LGHDT and YNNKEL (reference sequence). DNA for the CDR3: TGTGCCAGCAGCCGAGCAGGGGAAGCCTACGAGCAGTACTTC. As protein: CASSRAGEAYEQYF.

The chain has TRBV4-1 and TRBJ1-5; maybe TRBD1 (6 bases). The ends were cut back, 0 bases at V and 0 bases at J, with 6 bases in the middle. CDR3 length: 15 amino acids. Germline CDR1 MGHRA, CDR2 YSYEKL. The CDR3 DNA sequence: TGCGCCAGCAGCCAAGAAGGGGGTAGCAATCAGCCCCAGCATTTT. It encodes CASSQEGGSNQPQHF.

This rearrangement joins TRBV7-9 to TRBJ1-2; the D gene is possibly TRBD1 (5 bases). The CDR3 runs to 13 residues. Germline V lookup: CDR1 SEHNR, CDR2 FQNEAQ (reference sequence). Trimming took off 8 bases at V and 8 bases at J, with 18 bases between the two ends. The CDR3: CASRIRRGWGYTF. As DNA, the CDR3 is TGTGCCAGCCGTATACGGAGGGGCTGGGGCTACACCTTC.

V is TRBV7-2 and J is TRBJ1-6, with D uncertain. V shed 4 bases and J shed 7 bases, with 11 bases lying between them. The germline V gene encodes CDR1 SGHTA and CDR2 FQGNSA. There are 14 residues in the CDR3. The DNA of the CDR3 is TGTGCCAGCAGCTCCCTTAGCCCAAATTCACCCCTCCACTTT. Its translation: CASSSLSPNSPLHF.

With regard to this clone: At one end, the junction sequence differs from germline, possibly due to a read error. The same CDR3 also results from other DNA sequences found in this sample. The chain couples TRBV6-5 to TRBJ2-1; 10 nucleotides agree with TRBD2. Germline V lookup: CDR1 MNHEY, CDR2 SVGAGI. This CDR3 is 15 amino acids long. The CDR3 loop reads CASSYSAGGSDEQFF. CDR3 DNA: TGCGCCAGCAGTTACTCAGCGGGAGGGTCGGATGAGCAGTTCTTC.

The DNA for the CDR3 is TGTGCCAGCCATAGACAGGGGGCGACCAACGAGCAGTACTTC. Translating it yields CASHRQGATNEQYF. The gene calls are TRBV5-4 and TRBJ2-7; 10 positions agree with TRBD1. V lost 7 bases, J lost 5 bases, and 9 bases stayed unmatched. The CDR3 sequence is 14 residues long. Germline CDR1 and CDR2: SGHNT and YYREEE (reference sequence).

V usage is TRBV5-1 and J usage is TRBJ1-4; TRBD1 aligns across 8 bases. The V segment lost 0 bases and the J segment 6 bases; nucleotides outside the gene matches: 4. The V gene's germline CDR1 is SGHRS and CDR2 YFSETQ. The CDR3 is made up of 15 amino acids. The CDR3 sequence: CASSLEGQAYEKLFF. CDR3 DNA sequence: TGCGCCAGCAGCTTGGAGGGACAGGCCTATGAAAAACTGTTTTTT.

The chain uses TRBV7-2 and TRBJ1-4, with D unresolved. The CDR3 consists of 14 residues. Trimming left V 2 bases short and J 8 bases short, with 12 bases between. The germline V gene encodes CDR1 SGHTA and CDR2 FQGNSA. CDR3 loop: CASSLLSSGEKLFF. In nucleotides, the CDR3 is TGTGCCAGCAGCTTACTATCCTCGGGAGAAAAACTGTTTTTT.

The V and J genes are TRBV4-1 and TRBJ2-1, with D maybe TRBD2 (7 bases). This CDR3 spans 15 amino acids. Germline V lookup: CDR1 MGHRA, CDR2 YSYEKL. Trimming pared 2 bases from V and 8 bases from J, leaving 16 bases between. CDR3 in DNA: TGCGCCAGCAGCCAATTCGGGGGGCTGTGGGATGAGCAGTTCTTC. Protein product: CASSQFGGLWDEQFF.

The V and J genes are TRBV15 and TRBJ1-1; the D is unclear. This CDR3 contains 13 residues. Trimming stripped 0 bases from V and 11 bases from J, with 13 bases between. Germline V gene lookup returns CDR1 LNHNV and CDR2 YYDKDF (reference sequence). In nucleotides, the CDR3 is TGTGCCACCAGCAGAGAGGAGGGATTGAAGGCTTTCTTT. Amino acids: CATSREEGLKAFF.

The chain carries TRBV30 and TRBJ2-5; D is undetermined. CDR3 length equals 13 residues. V lost 0 bases, J lost 2 bases, and 7 bases lay in between. Germline V CDR1 and CDR2: GTSNPN, SVGIG (reference sequence). The CDR3 sequence is CAWSVGLQETQYF. CDR3 nucleotide sequence: TGTGCCTGGAGTGTCGGGTTACAAGAGACCCAGTACTTC.